This TCR beta chain was obtained from a study of T cell responses to AZD1222 COVID-19 vaccine. Trimming took 2 bases from V and 3 from J, leaving 14 bases between them. CDR1 is MNHNS, CDR2 SASEGT, per germline. This CDR3 is 17 amino acids long. The method was immunoSEQ multiplex PCR; TCRdb's version includes in-frame clones alone and lacks a portion of them. The sample has under 200,000 clones, 75% to 95% seen once; the top ten hold roughly 1.6%. Study results and limitations: Recipients of two AZD1222 doses showed rising Spike-specific TCR breadth and depth. Baseline serology detected seropositivity in only a handful of AZD1222 recipients. White British people made up most donors, females outnumbered males, and clonal diversity was possibly underestimated. The study sampled repertoires only after the peak T cell response.

About this clone itself: The antigen is unknown.

The specimen was peripheral blood, collected on day 0 of AZD1222 vaccination. The receptor was derived from an adult in good health. V and J are TRBV6-1 and TRBJ2-6, with D perhaps TRBD1 or TRBD2 (6 bases each). Here the CDR3 reads CASSERGAYLGANVLTF. CDR3 DNA: TGTGCCAGCAGTGAAAGGGGGGCCTACCTTGGGGCCAACGTCCTGACTTTC.